This TCR beta chain was retrieved from a study of blood T cell repertoires in COVID-19. Study-level background: The analysed material was cDNA or gDNA that came from T cells, B-cell-depleted T cells, or PBMCs.

Sequencing was performed with immunoSEQ multiplex PCR; in TCRdb, only in-frame clones are kept and a portion is missing. Of 200,000 to 250,000 clones listed, approximately 88% are singletons. J lost 3 bases, V lost 3 bases, and 7 bases had no gene match. The CDR3 runs to 17 residues. The germline V gene encodes CDR1 SGHAT and CDR2 FQNNGV. Participants came from some 23 US areas, aged roughly 18 to 89 years. Clinical histories supplied by participants themselves formed the basis of cohort assignment. Exposed enrollees had met someone with a PCR-confirmed or clinician-diagnosed COVID-19 case at some point within the 2 weeks before study entry.

The sequencing sample was made of PBMCs or T cells enriched from blood (not recorded which). The source is a woman in her 30s who had been exposed to COVID-19. V and J are TRBV11-2 and TRBJ2-1, with 11 nucleotides matching TRBD2. The CDR3 nucleotides are TGTGCCAGCAGCTTCCTCCCGGGACTAGCGGACTACAATGAGCAGTTCTTC. This encodes CASSFLPGLADYNEQFF.